This TCR beta chain is from a study of blood T cell repertoires in COVID-19. Study in general: Donors in the United States, Italy and Spain gave samples during acute or convalescent COVID-19. Nucleic acid was either cDNA or gDNA, and it came from T cells, B-cell-depleted T cells, or PBMCs.

The ends lost 4 bases at V and 4 bases at J; junction bases unmatched: 6. The CDR3 is made up of 14 amino acids. From germline, CDR1 is LNHDA and CDR2 SQIVND (reference sequence). In the original workflow: From reference gene primer amplification, estimates of nucleated cell counts were derived. Generated by immunoSEQ multiplex PCR, the TCRdb table keeps only in-frame clones and is missing some. D and trimming were read from the DNA, whereas the V and J calls and clone size are those reported in that table. The sample carries 300,000 to 350,000 clones, under 95% recorded once. This clonotype originated in a woman under 30 who had recovered from COVID-19. Sequencing was done on a sample of peripheral blood. The rearrangement uses TRBV19 and TRBJ1-1, with 7 bases fitting TRBD1. As DNA, the CDR3 is TGTGCCAGTAGTAGGCCAGGGGGGATCACTGAAGCTTTCTTT. It encodes CASSRPGGITEAFF.